This TCR beta chain was observed in a study of T cell clusters in autoimmune cytopenias. Multiplex touch-down PCR amplified TRB using TRB-A and TRB-B pools in one tube. TCRdb reanalyzed the multiplex PCR reads, giving one entry per CDR3 protein sequence and no DNA. The specimen's table records about 6,100 distinct CDR3 sequences. TRB was amplified from approximately 230 ng of peripheral blood genomic DNA per sample. The CDR3 contains 16 residues. CDR1 SGHAT and CDR2 FQNNGV come from the germline V gene. Separately, the same data were catalogued under a study of T cell repertoires in aging, cancer and after chemotherapy.

The sequence was obtained from a human donor in good health. Material: peripheral blood. The V and J genes are TRBV11-2 and TRBJ1-2. The CDR3 sequence: CASSLGSGGSNYGYTF.